This T cell receptor (beta chain) derives from a study of blood T cells in healthy people across ages. Study results and caveats: Both higher diversity and more naive CD4+ cells marked long-lived donors when set against aged donors.

A second about 7 to 11 cycle PCR used barcoded and J-beta primers. All cDNA molecules were each tagged by a template-switch adaptor with 12 random nucleotides. TCRdb reprocessed the 5' RACE reads with MiXCR, giving one entry per CDR3 protein. The data hold just over 800,000 distinct CDR3 sequences, with around 62% observed a single time. The J segment lost 8 bases and the V segment lost 6 bases, leaving 10 bases of the junction unmatched. Germline V gene sequence: CDR1 MDHEN, CDR2 SYDVKM. The CDR3 sequence is 14 residues long. In the case of this clonotype: The antigen is undetermined.

There were healthy Caucasian individuals from Russia, aged about 6 to 90, serving as donors. The sequenced sample consisted of blood. This TCR derives from a young man in good health. This sequence joins TRBV28 and TRBJ2-1; 7 bases are shared with TRBD1. The CDR3 DNA reads as TGTGCCAGCAGCCCGGGACAGCCCAGGGATGAGCAGTTCTTC. Translation gives CASSPGQPRDEQFF.